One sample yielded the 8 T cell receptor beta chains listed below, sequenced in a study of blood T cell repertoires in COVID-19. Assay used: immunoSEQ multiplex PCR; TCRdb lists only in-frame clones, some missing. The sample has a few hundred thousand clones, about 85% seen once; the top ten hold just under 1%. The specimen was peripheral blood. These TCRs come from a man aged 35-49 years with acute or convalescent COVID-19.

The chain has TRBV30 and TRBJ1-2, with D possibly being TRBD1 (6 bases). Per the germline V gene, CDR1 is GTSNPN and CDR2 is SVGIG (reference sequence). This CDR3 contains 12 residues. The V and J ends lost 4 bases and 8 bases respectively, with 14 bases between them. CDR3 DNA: TGTGCCTGGACGGACAGCCTTTGGGGCTACACCTTC. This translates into CAWTDSLWGYTF.

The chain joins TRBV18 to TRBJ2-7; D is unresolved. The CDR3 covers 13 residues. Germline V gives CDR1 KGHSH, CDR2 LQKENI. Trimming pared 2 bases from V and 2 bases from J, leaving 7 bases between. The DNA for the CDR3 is TGTGCCAGCTCACCAGTGAGTACCTACGAGCAGTACTTC. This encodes CASSPVSTYEQYF.

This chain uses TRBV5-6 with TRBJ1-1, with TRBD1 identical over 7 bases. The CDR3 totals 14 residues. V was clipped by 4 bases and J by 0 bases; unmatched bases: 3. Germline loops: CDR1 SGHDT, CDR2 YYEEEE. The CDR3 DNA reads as TGTGCCAGCAGCGGGACAGCTATGAACACTGAAGCTTTCTTT. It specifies CASSGTAMNTEAFF. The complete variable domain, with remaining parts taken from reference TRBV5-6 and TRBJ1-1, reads DAGVTQSPTHLIKTRGQQVTLRCSPKSGHDTVSWYQQALGQGPQFIFQYYEEEERQRGNFPDRFSGHQFPNYSSELNVNALLLGDSALYLCASSGTAMNTEAFFGQGTRLTVV.

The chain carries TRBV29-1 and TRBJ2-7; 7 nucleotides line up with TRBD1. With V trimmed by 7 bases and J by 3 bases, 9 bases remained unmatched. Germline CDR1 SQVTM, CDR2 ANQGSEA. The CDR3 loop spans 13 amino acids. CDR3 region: CSALDGQDYEQYF. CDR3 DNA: TGCAGCGCCCTTGACGGACAGGACTACGAGCAGTACTTC.

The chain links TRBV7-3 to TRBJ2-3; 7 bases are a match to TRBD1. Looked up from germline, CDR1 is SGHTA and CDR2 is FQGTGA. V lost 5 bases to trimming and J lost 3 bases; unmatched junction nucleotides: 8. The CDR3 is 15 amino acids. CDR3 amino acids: CASSRDRDQTDTQYF. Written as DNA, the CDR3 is TGTGCCAGCAGCCGAGACAGGGATCAGACAGATACGCAGTATTTT.

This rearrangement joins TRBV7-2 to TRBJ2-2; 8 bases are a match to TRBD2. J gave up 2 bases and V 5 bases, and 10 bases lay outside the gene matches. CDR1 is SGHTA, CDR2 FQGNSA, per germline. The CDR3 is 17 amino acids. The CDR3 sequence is CASSPLSGGVNTGELFF. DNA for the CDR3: TGTGCCAGCAGCCCCCTGTCGGGGGGGGTCAACACCGGGGAGCTGTTTTTT.

The CDR3 spells CAWSTGGVGQPQHF. The CDR3 DNA follows: TGTGCCTGGAGCACAGGGGGCGTCGGTCAGCCCCAGCATTTT. This chain connects TRBV30 to TRBJ1-5, with 9 positions matching TRBD1. Germline CDR1 reads GTSNPN; CDR2 reads SVGIG (reference sequence). Trimming at V came to 3 bases and at J to 6 bases, leaving 6 bases not matched to a gene. The CDR3 covers 14 residues.

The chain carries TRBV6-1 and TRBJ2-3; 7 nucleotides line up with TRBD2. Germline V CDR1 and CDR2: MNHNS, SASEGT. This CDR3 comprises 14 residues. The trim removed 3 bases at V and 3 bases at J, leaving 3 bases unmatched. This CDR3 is CASSEGRGTDTQYF. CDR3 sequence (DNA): TGTGCCAGCAGTGAGGGGCGGGGGACAGATACGCAGTATTTT.